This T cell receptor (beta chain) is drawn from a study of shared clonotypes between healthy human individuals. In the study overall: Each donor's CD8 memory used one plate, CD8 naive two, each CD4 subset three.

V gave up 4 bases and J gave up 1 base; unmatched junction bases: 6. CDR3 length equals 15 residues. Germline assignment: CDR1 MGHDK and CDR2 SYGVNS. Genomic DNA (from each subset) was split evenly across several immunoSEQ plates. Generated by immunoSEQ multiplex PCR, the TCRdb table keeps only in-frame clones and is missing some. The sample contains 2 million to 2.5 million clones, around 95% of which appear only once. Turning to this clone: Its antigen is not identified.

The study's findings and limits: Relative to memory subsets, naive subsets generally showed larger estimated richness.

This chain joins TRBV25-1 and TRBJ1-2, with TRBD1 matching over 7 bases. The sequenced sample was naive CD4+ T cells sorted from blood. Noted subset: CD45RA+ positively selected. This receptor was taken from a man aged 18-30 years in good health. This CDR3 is CASSAGDRLNYGYTF. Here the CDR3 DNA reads TGTGCCAGCAGTGCTGGGGACAGACTTAACTATGGCTACACCTTC.